This TCR beta chain was sequenced for a study of cytomegalovirus exposure and HLA in healthy donors (dated by TCRdb to about 2017). Regarding the research as a whole: A later analysis indicated that the 95 to 150 validation repertoires were generated on the platform also employed for the 700 or so repertoires of the first cohort. The study aimed to test whether cataloging public T cell receptors could reveal signatures of past pathogen exposure. A separate validation cohort of roughly 120 different subjects was used in addition to the roughly 700-subject first cohort. To predict cytomegalovirus infection status, the study brought together high-throughput TCR immunosequencing, statistical association of individual TCRs with disease status, and machine learning. General study outcomes and caveats: The validation cohort had no HLA typing available for a later analysis, so co-occurrence within that cohort was assessed over all 120 or so repertoires. A later analysis found that TCRs clustered in the first cohort also tended to co-occur in the roughly 120 validation repertoires, with approximately 94% of cluster scores above 0. The study gave a list of 150 to 200 TCR beta chains associated with cytomegalovirus. The classifier was reported to diagnose cytomegalovirus status with high specificity and sensitivity in both the original and validation cohorts. It was suggested by the authors that the approach could potentially be generalized to other disease states and immunological phenotypes. Most TCR sequences were seen in very few donors, while some public TCRs were found in many individuals. In vitro tests confirmed that a few of the cytomegalovirus-associated TCR beta chains recognize cytomegalovirus antigens.

Libraries were prepared through the immunoSEQ multiplex PCR assay. The paper's data handling went like this. A statistical classification framework was built to diagnose cytomegalovirus status from the catalog of TCR beta chain sequences. The source is immuneACCESS, and TCRdb retained only in-frame sequences with V and J called. Part of the clones is not carried over; for the studies checked, unresolved V genes explain less than half of this, and the remainder is unexplained. The V and J calls and the clone size are those of that table, but D and trimming were determined from the DNA. Counted in this sample were over 200,000 clones; roughly 91% of them appeared once. The ten largest account for 1.5% to 2.5% of the sample. For this chain, trimming is 2 bases at the V end and 1 base at the J end, and the number of junction bases without a gene match is 15. CDR3 length: 20 amino acids, cysteine to phenylalanine. Kept here is only the CDR3 DNA, which spans 60 bases and is read in frame from base 1. Per the germline V gene, SGDLS is the CDR1 and YYNGEE is the CDR2.

Of note for this clone: No antigen is known for it. The input lacks base qualities; no much larger clone sits a single base away.

Donors formed part of the validation cohort, which comprised about 130 subjects and was distinct from the first cohort of over 500 subjects. The chain is made from TRBV9 and TRBJ2-2, with 9 bases matching TRBD2. The clonotype originates from a woman aged 18-29 years in good health and CMV-seropositive. The sequenced sample consisted of PBMCs. The DNA reads as follows: TGTGCCAGCAGCGTCTTATGGGGGCGGGAGGGGATTGAGAACACCGGGGAGCTGTTTTTT. Its amino acids are CASSVLWGREGIENTGELFF.